These 9 T cell receptor beta chains were sequenced from one sample in a study of T cell responses to AZD1222 COVID-19 vaccine. Assay: immunoSEQ multiplex PCR; the TCRdb copy retains only in-frame clones and omits some. The sample shows around 99,000 clones, roughly 90% of them seen only once. The sequenced sample was peripheral blood, obtained on day 0 of AZD1222 vaccination. The receptors were gathered from an adult in good health.

The gene calls are TRBV5-1 and TRBJ2-7; the match to TRBD1 covers 7 bases. V was clipped by 5 bases and J by 0 bases; unmatched bases: 5. This CDR3 comprises 14 residues. Germline V gene data show CDR1 as SGHRS and CDR2 as YFSETQ. DNA of the CDR3: TGCGCCAGCAGGGGGACAGTCTCCTCCTACGAGCAGTACTTC. The encoded protein is CASRGTVSSYEQYF.

V and J are TRBV7-2 and TRBJ2-7; 8 nucleotides line up with TRBD2. The V gene's germline CDR1 is SGHTA and CDR2 FQGNSA. The CDR3 runs to 13 residues. The ends lost 4 bases at V and 6 bases at J; junction bases unmatched: 5. CDR3 sequence reads: CASSSGLVGEQYF. CDR3 nucleotide sequence: TGTGCCAGCAGCTCGGGACTAGTTGGCGAGCAGTACTTC. The full variable domain, with the rest looked up from reference TRBV7-2 and TRBJ2-7, is GAGVSQSPSNKVTEKGKDVELRCDPISGHTALYWYRQSLGQGLEFLIYFQGNSAPDKSGLPSDRFSAERTGGSVSTLTIQRTQQEDSAVYLCASSSGLVGEQYFGPGTRLTVT.

Here the CDR3 reads CATARTGAHQETQYF. The CDR3 region has the DNA TGTGCCACCGCCCGGACAGGGGCCCACCAAGAGACCCAGTACTTC. The chain is built from TRBV19 and TRBJ2-5; 9 bases fit TRBD1. Germline-derived CDR1 and CDR2 are LNHDA and SQIVND (reference sequence). V shed 10 bases, J shed 0 bases, and the junction held 9 bases outside the gene matches. The CDR3 sequence is 15 residues long.

The chain employs TRBV15 and TRBJ1-5, with unresolved D. In germline, CDR1 is LNHNV, CDR2 YYDKDF (reference sequence). Trimming took 9 bases from V and 4 from J, leaving 13 bases between them. The CDR3 loop spans 13 amino acids. Here the CDR3 DNA reads TGTGCCACTGGCTGGAGGGCGAATCAGCCCCAGCATTTT. Its translation: CATGWRANQPQHF.

This CDR3 reads CASSVGLARPTDTQYF. CDR3 bases: TGTGCCAGCAGCGTCGGACTAGCGAGACCCACAGATACGCAGTATTTT. The rearrangement joins TRBV5-4 to TRBJ2-3; 9 nucleotides align to TRBD2. Trimming at V came to 4 bases and at J to 2 bases, leaving 8 bases not matched to a gene. CDR1 is SGHNT, CDR2 YYREEE, per germline (reference sequence). CDR3 size: 16 residues.

The V gene is TRBV19, the J gene TRBJ1-1, with D maybe TRBD1 (6 bases). Trimming pared 3 bases from V and 5 bases from J, leaving 19 bases between. Germline values: CDR1 LNHDA, CDR2 SQIVND (reference sequence). The CDR3 totals 16 residues. In DNA form, the CDR3 reads TGTGCCAGTAGTATGGGCGCAGGGGATTTTGTAACTGAAGCTTTCTTT. Residues: CASSMGAGDFVTEAFF.

The genes are TRBV27 and TRBJ2-2, with D unresolved. CDR3 length: 13 amino acids. CDR1 is MNHEY and CDR2 is SMNVEV in the germline V gene (reference sequence). The V gene lost 2 bases and the J gene lost 4 bases, with 5 bases spanning the gap. The CDR3 DNA sequence: TGTGCCAGCAGTTTAGGAAGCACCGGGGAGCTGTTTTTT. Encoded protein: CASSLGSTGELFF.

This chain connects TRBV20-1 to TRBJ1-2; 9 nucleotides match TRBD1. The CDR3 consists of 14 residues. The ends lost 3 bases at V and 4 bases at J; junction bases unmatched: 6. Germline V gene lookup returns CDR1 DFQATT and CDR2 SNEGSKA (reference sequence). CDR3 DNA: TGCAGTGCTAGTACAGGGGGCGTTAGCTATGGCTACACCTTC. It codes for CSASTGGVSYGYTF.

This CDR3 reads CSASRREKLFF. The CDR3 DNA reads as TGCAGTGCCTCGAGGCGTGAAAAACTGTTTTTT. This chain uses TRBV20-1 with TRBJ1-4; D remains ambiguous. This CDR3 has 11 residues. Trimming took 6 bases from V and 7 from J, leaving 9 bases between them. Germline CDR1 reads DFQATT; CDR2 reads SNEGSKA (reference sequence).